This TCR beta chain was recovered during a study of OX40 agonist ivuxolimab in advanced cancers. Study summary: Partial responses were achieved by three patients, one with hepatocellular carcinoma and two with cutaneous melanoma.

Germline-derived CDR1 and CDR2 are MRHNA and SNTAGT. CDR3 length equals 14 residues. With 3 bases removed from V and 7 bases from J, the gap between germline ends came to 13 bases. Here immunoSEQ multiplex PCR was the method, and the copy in TCRdb shows in-frame clones only, minus some. The data contain 65,000 to 85,000 clones, more than 80% of them singletons. The sample in question was CD4+ or CD8+ T cells sorted from blood, obtained in a trial of the OX40 agonist ivuxolimab. The TCR was taken from an adult with an advanced solid tumor such as melanoma, head and neck, liver or kidney cancer. The chain joins TRBV6-4 to TRBJ1-5; D not certain. CDR3 DNA: TGTGCCAGCAGTGAAGAAGGGATGGGGCAGCCCCAGCATTTT. Its translation is CASSEEGMGQPQHF.